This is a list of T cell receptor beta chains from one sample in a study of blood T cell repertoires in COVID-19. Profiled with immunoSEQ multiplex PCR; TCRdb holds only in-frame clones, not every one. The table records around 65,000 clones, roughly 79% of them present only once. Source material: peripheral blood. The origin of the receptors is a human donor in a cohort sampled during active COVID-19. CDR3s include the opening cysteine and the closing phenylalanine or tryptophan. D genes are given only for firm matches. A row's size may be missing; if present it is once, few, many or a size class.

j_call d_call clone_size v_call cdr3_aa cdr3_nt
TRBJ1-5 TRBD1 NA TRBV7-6 CASSLGQNQPQHF TGTGCCAGCAGCTTGGGACAGAATCAGCCCCAGCATTTT
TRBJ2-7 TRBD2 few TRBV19 CASSQPGLAGLNYEQYF TGTGCCAGTAGCCAACCGGGACTAGCGGGGCTTAACTACGAGCAGTACTTC
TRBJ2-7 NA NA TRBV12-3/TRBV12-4 CASSFGQEQYF TGTGCCAGCAGTTTTGGACAGGAGCAGTACTTC
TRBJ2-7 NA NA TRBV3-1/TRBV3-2 CASSLGRGSYEQYF TGTGCCAGCAGCCTAGGAAGGGGCTCCTACGAGCAGTACTTC
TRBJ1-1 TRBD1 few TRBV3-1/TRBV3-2 CASSQSDRMNTEAFF TGTGCCAGCAGCCAGTCGGACAGGATGAACACTGAAGCTTTCTTT
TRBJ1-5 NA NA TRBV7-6 CASSLTGNQPQHF TGTGCCAGCAGCTTAACAGGCAATCAGCCCCAGCATTTT
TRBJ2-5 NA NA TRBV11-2 CASSFGLEETQYF TGTGCCAGCAGCTTCGGTCTAGAAGAGACCCAGTACTTC
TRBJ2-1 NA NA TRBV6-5 CASSPRGLSYNEQFF TGTGCCAGCAGTCCCCGGGGACTGTCCTACAATGAGCAGTTCTTC
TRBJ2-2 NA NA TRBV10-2 CASSEVSAGELFF TGCGCCAGCAGTGAGGTGTCCGCCGGGGAGCTGTTTTTT
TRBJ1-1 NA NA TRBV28 CASSQQDTEAFF TGTGCCAGCAGTCAGCAGGATACTGAAGCTTTCTTT
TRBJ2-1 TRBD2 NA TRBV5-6 CASSRPGTSGSLVDEQFF TGTGCCAGCAGCCGCCCTGGGACTAGCGGGAGCTTAGTTGATGAGCAGTTCTTC
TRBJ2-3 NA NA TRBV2 CASSAGDGTDTQYF TGTGCCAGCAGTGCGGGGGATGGCACAGATACGCAGTATTTT
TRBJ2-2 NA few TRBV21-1 CAKRDETGELFF TGTGCCAAGCGGGATGAGACCGGGGAGCTGTTTTTT